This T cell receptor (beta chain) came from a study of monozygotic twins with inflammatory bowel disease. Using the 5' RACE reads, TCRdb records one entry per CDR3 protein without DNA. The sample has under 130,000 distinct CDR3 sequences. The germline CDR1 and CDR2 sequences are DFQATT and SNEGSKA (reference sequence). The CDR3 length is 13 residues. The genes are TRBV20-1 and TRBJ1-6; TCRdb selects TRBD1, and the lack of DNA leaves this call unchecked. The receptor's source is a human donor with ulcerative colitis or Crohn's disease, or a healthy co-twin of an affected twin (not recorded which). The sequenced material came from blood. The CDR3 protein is CSADRGGISPLHF.